This passage covers 3 T cell receptor beta chains from one sample sequenced in a study of blood T cell repertoires in COVID-19. The assay was immunoSEQ multiplex PCR, and TCRdb's table has in-frame clones only and misses some. Seen here are around 40,000 clones, about 90% observed once, and the top ten hold more than 10%. The sequencing sample was made of peripheral blood. The receptors here all came from a human donor in a cohort sampled during active COVID-19.

This clone was recorded once. This chain uses TRBV6-2 or TRBV6-3 with TRBJ1-1, with D perhaps TRBD1 (6 bases). CDR1 is MNHEY and CDR2 is SVGEGT in the germline V gene. The CDR3 totals 16 residues. V lost 4 bases and J lost 0, with 15 bases in between. CDR3 residues: CASSSSKGDLNTEAFF. For the CDR3, the DNA is TGTGCCAGCAGTTCGAGTAAGGGGGACCTGAACACTGAAGCTTTCTTT.

Comment on this clone: Germline is not matched at one junction end, which may reflect a read error. The chain has TRBV29-1 and TRBJ1-2, with a tentative D call TRBD1 (5 bases). The CDR3 spans 14 residues. In germline, CDR1 is SQVTM, CDR2 ANQGSEA. The CDR3 region has the DNA TGCAGCGTCGAAGGTCAGGGTAGCTACTATGGCTACACCTTC. It encodes CSVEGQGSYYGYTF.

This chain joins TRBV5-1 and TRBJ2-3; D may be TRBD2 (6 bases). The CDR3 length is 15 residues. V lost 10 bases and J 1 base, leaving 19 bases between the germline ends. From germline, CDR1 is SGHRS and CDR2 YFSETQ. CDR3 region: CASNKAGFGTDTQYF. The CDR3 DNA is TGCGCCTCAAATAAGGCGGGGTTTGGCACAGATACGCAGTATTTT. The whole variable domain, remainder taken from reference TRBV5-1 and TRBJ2-3, is KAGVTQTPRYLIKTRGQQVTLSCSPISGHRSVSWYQQTPGQGLQFLFEYFSETQRNKGNFPGRFSGRQFSNSRSEMNVSTLELGDSALYLCASNKAGFGTDTQYFGPGTRLTVL.